The clone carrying this T cell receptor (beta chain) was counted many times. This entry is derived from a study of early T cells in non-severe SARS-CoV-2 infection. The protocol attached unique molecular identifiers to individual cDNA molecules. A single record per CDR3 protein comes from TCRdb applying MiXCR to the 5' RACE reads. The data hold about 40,000 distinct CDR3 sequences, with roughly 5% observed a single time. The V end was cut by 1 base, the J end by 0 bases, with 17 bases between. CDR1 is SGHRS and CDR2 is YFSETQ in the germline V gene. The CDR3 covers 17 residues. This TCR was sampled from an adult who was a healthcare worker with PCR-confirmed SARS-CoV-2 infection or an uninfected control (not recorded which). Source material: whole blood. The chain links TRBV5-1 to TRBJ2-7; perhaps TRBD2 as D (6 bases). The CDR3 protein is CASSLFGGAGSSYEQYF. CDR3 in DNA: TGCGCCAGCAGCTTGTTCGGAGGCGCGGGAAGCTCCTACGAGCAGTACTTC.